Listed here is a single T cell receptor (beta chain). With 0 bases removed from V and 0 bases from J, the gap between germline ends came to 7 bases. CDR3 length equals 15 residues. CDR1 and CDR2 from the germline V gene are LGHNA and YSLEER. CD45RO-negative, CCR7-selected cells formed the naive CD8 fraction, which excluded terminally differentiated effector memory CD45RA+ cells. This record comes from a study of shared clonotypes between healthy human individuals. Study-level background: Donors had three CD4 naive, three CD4 memory, two CD8 naive and one CD8 memory plate apiece.

Original handling: Filtering differed, since immunoSEQ gave only junction sequences and no quality scores. TCRdb keeps only in-frame clones here, not all; method: immunoSEQ multiplex PCR. That table furnishes V, J and clone size, whereas the DNA furnished D and trimming. The data contain over 2 million clones, about 94% of them singletons. The rearrangement uses TRBV4-3 and TRBJ2-3; D unclear. This sequence originates from a man in his late teens or twenties in good health. The sample consisted of naive CD8+ T cells sorted from blood. The CDR3 loop reads CASSQDILSTDTQYF. CDR3 nucleotides: TGCGCCAGCAGCCAAGATATTCTGAGCACAGATACGCAGTATTTT.